These 21 T cell receptor beta chains share one sample of origin, sequenced in a study of T cell responses to AZD1222 COVID-19 vaccine. Libraries were prepared by immunoSEQ multiplex PCR; TCRdb keeps only in-frame clonotypes and omits some of them. The sample includes around 140,000 clones, 70% to 90% seen only once; the top ten take 2.5% to 3%. The sequences come from peripheral blood, collected on day 0 of AZD1222 vaccination. The receptors were sampled from an adult in good health.

This clone was found once. The chain couples TRBV7-2 to TRBJ2-1; 9 nucleotides line up with TRBD2. The CDR3 has 14 residues. Looked up from germline, CDR1 is SGHTA and CDR2 is FQGNSA. V lost 5 bases and J lost 8; bases outside the gene matches: 7. The CDR3 loop is CASSGGRDIYEQFF. Written as DNA, the CDR3 is TGTGCCAGCAGCGGCGGGAGGGATATTTATGAGCAGTTCTTC. Using reference TRBV7-2 and TRBJ2-1 for the parts outside the CDR3, the full variable domain is GAGVSQSPSNKVTEKGKDVELRCDPISGHTALYWYRQSLGQGLEFLIYFQGNSAPDKSGLPSDRFSAERTGGSVSTLTIQRTQQEDSAVYLCASSGGRDIYEQFFGPGTRLTVL.

The chain combines TRBV6-2 or TRBV6-3 with TRBJ2-3; weak D call: TRBD1 (6 bases). CDR1 is MNHEY, CDR2 SVGEGT, per germline. The CDR3 length is 16 residues. V was pared by 2 bases and J by 4 bases, with 16 bases between. CDR3 residues: CASSYQQGSGPDTQYF. The CDR3 DNA is TGTGCCAGCAGTTACCAACAGGGATCAGGCCCAGATACGCAGTATTTT.

The V call is TRBV3-1 (or the pseudogene TRBV3-2), the J call TRBJ2-3; no clear D. This CDR3 spans 12 amino acids. CDR1 and CDR2 from the germline V gene are LGHDT and YNNKEL (reference sequence). V lost 5 bases and J 3 bases, leaving 6 bases between the germline ends. CDR3 DNA: TGTGCCAGCAGCAGAAGGACAGATACGCAGTATTTT. Its translation: CASSRRTDTQYF.

The chain links TRBV11-1 to TRBJ2-3; possible D gene TRBD1, 5 bases. The V gene lost 4 bases and the J gene lost 2 bases, with 13 bases spanning the gap. The CDR3 is 15 residues long. Per the germline V gene, CDR1 is SGHAT and CDR2 is FQDESV (reference sequence). The CDR3 region has the DNA TGTGCCAGCAGCTCTTGGACACGGTCCACAGATACGCAGTATTTT. Its protein product is CASSSWTRSTDTQYF. Full variable domain (outside the CDR3, taken from reference TRBV11-1 and TRBJ2-3): EAEVAQSPRYKITEKSQAVAFWCDPISGHATLYWYRQILGQGPELLVQFQDESVVDDSQLPKDRFSAERLKGVDSTLKIQPAELGDSAMYLCASSSWTRSTDTQYFGPGTRLTVL.

The V gene is TRBV5-1, the J gene TRBJ1-2; D possibly corresponds to TRBD1 (6 bases). Deletions cut 4 bases from V and 5 bases from J, with 12 bases between. This CDR3 has 13 amino acids. CDR1 SGHRS and CDR2 YFSETQ come from the germline V gene. CDR3 loop: CASSPGDEYGYTF. Here the CDR3 DNA reads TGCGCCAGCAGCCCAGGGGATGAATATGGCTACACCTTC.

V gene TRBV6-2 or TRBV6-3 combines with J gene TRBJ1-1, with a possible D match to TRBD1 (5 bases). V gave up 4 bases and J gave up 3 bases, with 12 bases separating them. Germline values: CDR1 MNHEY, CDR2 SVGEGT. The CDR3 has 14 residues. As DNA, the CDR3 is TGTGCCAGCAGTTGGATGACAGCATACACTGAAGCTTTCTTT. Protein sequence: CASSWMTAYTEAFF.

V usage is TRBV6-2 or TRBV6-3 and J usage is TRBJ2-5; D uncertain. Per the germline V gene, CDR1 is MNHEY and CDR2 is SVGEGT. CDR3 length: 14 amino acids. Deletions cut 0 bases from V and 0 bases from J, with 5 bases between. The CDR3 sequence: CASSYSPNQETQYF. CDR3 sequence (DNA): TGTGCCAGCAGTTACTCGCCGAACCAAGAGACCCAGTACTTC.

This chain links TRBV3-1 (or the pseudogene TRBV3-2) with TRBJ1-2; tentative D call: TRBD1 (5 bases). CDR1 LGHDT and CDR2 YNNKEL come from the germline V gene (reference sequence). V was pared by 0 bases and J by 2 bases, with 7 bases between. This CDR3 is built from 14 residues. CDR3 sequence (DNA): TGTGCCAGCAGCCAAGAGGAGGGGAACTATGGCTACACCTTC. This gives the protein CASSQEEGNYGYTF.

The rearrangement uses TRBV5-6 and TRBJ1-6, with D maybe TRBD1 (5 bases). The CDR3 is 18 residues long. The germline gives CDR1 SGHDT, CDR2 YYEEEE. The V gene lost 3 bases and the J gene lost 0 bases, with 16 bases spanning the gap. The CDR3 loop reads CASSSPREGSSYNSPLHF. Written as DNA, the CDR3 is TGTGCCAGCAGCTCCCCCAGGGAGGGCAGCTCCTATAATTCACCCCTCCACTTT.

The chain has TRBV24-1 and TRBJ1-1; D is uncertain. This CDR3 comprises 13 residues. In germline, CDR1 is KGHDR, CDR2 SFDVKD. V lost 0 bases, J lost 7 bases, and 8 bases lay in between. This chain's CDR3 is CATSDLRDVEAFF. DNA for the CDR3: TGTGCCACCAGTGATTTGCGCGATGTTGAAGCTTTCTTT.

The chain recombines TRBV6-5 with TRBJ2-3, with a possible D match to TRBD1 (5 bases). The germline V and J ends were trimmed by 0 bases and 1 base, with 11 bases remaining between them. Looked up from germline, CDR1 is MNHEY and CDR2 is SVGAGI. The CDR3 is 16 amino acids. CDR3 sequence: CASSYSGRGRTDTQYF. In DNA form, the CDR3 reads TGTGCCAGCAGTTACTCGGGTAGGGGCCGCACAGATACGCAGTATTTT.

The CDR3 loop reads CASSQWGRSHGNSPLHF. CDR3 nucleotides: TGCGCCAGCAGTCAATGGGGTCGCAGTCACGGGAATTCACCCCTCCACTTT. The chain is built from TRBV23-1 and TRBJ1-6; no clear D. TRBV23-1 is an ORF for which the function is uncertain. The V and J ends lost 1 base and 7 bases respectively, with 17 bases between them. This CDR3 has 17 amino acids.

This chain connects TRBV7-9 to TRBJ1-2; possible D gene TRBD1, 6 bases. With 10 bases removed from V and 4 bases from J, the gap between germline ends came to 16 bases. This CDR3 has 13 residues. Germline values: CDR1 SEHNR, CDR2 FQNEAQ (reference sequence). CDR3 DNA sequence: TGTGCCACCCTGAAGGGGGGAGGCTATGGCTACACCTTC. Encoded protein: CATLKGGGYGYTF.

The chain employs TRBV10-2 and TRBJ2-2; 8 bases line up with TRBD1. The V gene end was trimmed by 6 bases and the J gene end by 6 bases; junction bases not matched to a gene: 9. This CDR3 region has 15 residues. CDR1 is WSHSY, CDR2 SAAADI, per germline. In DNA, the CDR3 is TGCGCCAGCAGGGACAGGGTCTTGTTTTCCGGGGAGCTGTTTTTT. Translated: CASRDRVLFSGELFF.

V gene TRBV12-3 or TRBV12-4 combines with J gene TRBJ1-2; 7 positions agree with TRBD1. Unmatched junction bases numbered 2, after V lost 3 bases and J lost 4 bases. This CDR3 is 13 amino acids long. CDR3 coding DNA: TGTGCCAGCAGTTTTGACAGGGCCTATGGCTACACCTTC. Protein sequence: CASSFDRAYGYTF.

CDR3 amino acids: CASSAGYPSLLEQFF. The DNA of the CDR3 is TGTGCCAGCAGCGCAGGGTATCCTAGTTTGCTTGAGCAGTTCTTC. The chain joins TRBV9 to TRBJ2-1; weak D call: TRBD1 (5 bases). Deletions cut 3 bases from V and 9 bases from J, with 19 bases between. The germline V gene has CDR1 SGDLS and CDR2 YYNGEE. The CDR3 has 15 residues.

The V gene is TRBV3-1 (or the pseudogene TRBV3-2), the J gene TRBJ1-6; D is possibly TRBD1 (6 bases). V was clipped by 0 bases and J by 7 bases, with 10 bases between them. Per germline, CDR1 LGHDT and CDR2 YNNKEL (reference sequence). The CDR3 extends over 15 amino acids. This chain's CDR3 is CASSQDYRVNSPLHF. As DNA, the CDR3 is TGTGCCAGCAGCCAAGACTACAGGGTAAATTCACCCCTCCACTTT.

The genes are TRBV5-1 and TRBJ2-5; the match to TRBD1 covers 8 bases. V was clipped by 3 bases and J by 5 bases; unmatched bases: 18. The germline CDR1 and CDR2 sequences are SGHRS and YFSETQ. This CDR3 region has 18 residues. The CDR3 reads CASSSRGRPYQGQETQYF. CDR3 DNA: TGCGCCAGCAGCTCCAGGGGGCGGCCCTATCAGGGTCAGGAGACCCAGTACTTC.

The chain carries TRBV27 and TRBJ2-7, with D unclear. The V end was cut by 3 bases, the J end by 7 bases, with 13 bases between. This CDR3 comprises 13 residues. CDR1 is MNHEY and CDR2 is SMNVEV in the germline V gene (reference sequence). The CDR3 region is CASSFHGPPEQYF. The CDR3 region has the DNA TGTGCCAGCAGTTTCCACGGACCTCCGGAGCAGTACTTC.

This chain links TRBV7-9 with TRBJ2-1, with D possibly TRBD1 on 5 matching bases. CDR1 and CDR2 (germline): SEHNR, FQNEAQ (reference sequence). Trimming cost V 0 bases and J 9 bases, with 15 bases left between them. The CDR3 is made up of 15 amino acids. The CDR3 loop is CASSLAGQGLSEQFF. The CDR3 region has the DNA TGTGCCAGCAGCTTAGCTGGGCAGGGATTGAGTGAGCAGTTCTTC.

V and J are TRBV15 and TRBJ1-5; D remains unclear. Germline values: CDR1 LNHNV, CDR2 YYDKDF (reference sequence). Trimming shortened V by 0 bases and J by 0 bases, and 9 bases separated the two germline ends. The CDR3 loop spans 16 amino acids. The CDR3 sequence is CATSRDPVDSNQPQHF. CDR3 bases: TGTGCCACCAGCAGAGATCCGGTGGATAGCAATCAGCCCCAGCATTTT.